These T cell receptor beta chains were read from a single sample in a study of naive and memory T cell subsets. TCRdb independently ran MiXCR on the UMI-ligation and nested PCR reads; one entry per CDR3 protein. The profile shows 70,000 to 95,000 distinct CDR3 sequences, roughly 7% of them singletons. The sequenced material came from central memory CD4+ T cells from blood. Source of these receptors: a human donor in good health. CDR3s include the opening cysteine and the closing phenylalanine or tryptophan. The D gene is left open where the match is weak. The listing skips clone size in some rows; elsewhere it reads once, few, many or a size class.

clone_size	v_call	j_call	d_call	cdr3_nt	cdr3_aa
many	TRBV12-3/TRBV12-4	TRBJ1-6	NA	TGTGCCAGCAGTTCAATAAGCTCCTATAATTCACCCCTCCACTTT	CASSSISSYNSPLHF
many	TRBV7-6	TRBJ2-1	NA	TGTGCCAGCAGCTTACTAGCCAGCTCCAGCTCCTACAATGAGCAGTTCTTC	CASSLLASSSSYNEQFF
many	TRBV29-1	TRBJ1-2	TRBD1	TGCAGCGCCAATCCGACAGGGGATGGCTACACCTTC	CSANPTGDGYTF
many	TRBV10-3	TRBJ2-1	NA	TGTGCCATCAGTGAGGAGGCGGGAAGCTCCTACAATGAGCAGTTCTTC	CAISEEAGSSYNEQFF
many	TRBV2	TRBJ2-5	NA	TGTGCCAGCAGCGCCCAAATCCCTAAGACCCAGTACTTC	CASSAQIPKTQYF
many	TRBV5-4	TRBJ2-1	NA	TGTGCCAGCAGCTTGGGTGGCGTCCGCTCCTACAATGAGCAGTTCTTC	CASSLGGVRSYNEQFF
many	TRBV11-2	TRBJ2-6	NA	TGTGCCAGCACCAGAGGAGGCCTACCGTACTCTGGGGCCAACGTCCTGACTTTC	CASTRGGLPYSGANVLTF
NA	TRBV5-6	TRBJ2-6	NA	TGTGCCAGCAGCCTACTCCCTTCTTCGGGGGCCAACGTCCTGACTTTC	CASSLLPSSGANVLTF
once	TRBV19	TRBJ1-2	TRBD1	TGTGCCAGTAGTGGATCGGGACAGGGTAGTGGCTACAACTTC	CASSGSGQGSGYNF
NA	TRBV19	TRBJ1-1	NA	TGTGCCAGTAGTATAGGACGTTTCTCGACTGAAGCTTTCTTT	CASSIGRFSTEAFF
many	TRBV7-8	TRBJ2-3	NA	TGTGCCAGCAGGGGTCGGGAGGGGGCTTCAGATACGCAGTATTTT	CASRGREGASDTQYF
medium-sized	TRBV7-2	TRBJ2-3	NA	TGTGCCAGCAGCTTAGCCGGACTGACAGATACGCAGTATTTT	CASSLAGLTDTQYF
NA	TRBV7-6	TRBJ2-1	TRBD2	TGTGCCAGCAGCTCGACCTTAGCGGGAGACTTTGAGCAGTTCTTC	CASSSTLAGDFEQFF
few	TRBV7-6	TRBJ2-1	TRBD2	TGTGCCAGCAGCTTAGACTCTAGCGGAACTAATGAGCAGTTCTTC	CASSLDSSGTNEQFF
many	TRBV7-9	TRBJ2-6	NA	TGTGCCAGCAGCTTATTATTCGCTGGGGCCAACGTCCTGACTTTC	CASSLLFAGANVLTF
NA	TRBV20-1	TRBJ2-7	TRBD1	TGCAGTGCAGCAGGACAGGGGGGAACCTACGAGCAGTACTTC	CSAAGQGGTYEQYF
NA	TRBV6-5	TRBJ2-2	NA	TGTGCCAGCAGCCGCCACCTCCTGGCGGAGGACACCGGGGAGCTGTTTTTT	CASSRHLLAEDTGELFF
many	TRBV12-3/TRBV12-4	TRBJ1-1	NA	TGTGCCAGCAGTTTTTTCCTGAACACTGAAGCTTTCTTT	CASSFFLNTEAFF
many	TRBV6-2/TRBV6-3	TRBJ1-5	NA	TGTGCCAGCAGTTGGGACTGGAATCAGCCCCAGCATTTT	CASSWDWNQPQHF
few	TRBV15	TRBJ2-7	NA	TGTGCCACCAGCAGAGATCGTTACGAGCAGTACTTC	CATSRDRYEQYF
few	TRBV18	TRBJ2-1	TRBD2	TGTGCCAGCTCACCACTAGCGGGAGATGAGCAGTTCTTC	CASSPLAGDEQFF
many	TRBV12-3/TRBV12-4	TRBJ1-1	NA	TGTGCCAGCAGTTCGCCGGGAACCTGGAACACTGAAGCTTTCTTT	CASSSPGTWNTEAFF
few	TRBV12-3/TRBV12-4	TRBJ1-3	NA	TGTGCCAGCAGTTTGATTTTGGTGGCAGGGGACTACTCTGGAAACACCATATATTTT	CASSLILVAGDYSGNTIYF
many	TRBV18	TRBJ1-1	NA	TGTGCCAGCTCACCTGCAGGGGCCAACACTGAAGCTTTCTTT	CASSPAGANTEAFF
many	TRBV18	TRBJ2-7	NA	TGTGCCAGCTCACTACGACAGAACTACGAGCAGTACTTC	CASSLRQNYEQYF
many	TRBV29-1	TRBJ2-5	NA	TGCAGCGTTGTCGGCGGGCAAGAGACCCAGTACTTC	CSVVGGQETQYF
few	TRBV4-2	TRBJ2-3	TRBD2	TGTGCCAGCAGCCAAGAGGCTACCGGACTAGCGGGGGGCCTGAGCACAGATACGCAGTATTTT	CASSQEATGLAGGLSTDTQYF
many	TRBV4-1	TRBJ1-1	NA	TGCGCCAGCAGCCAAGTCTTGAGGACTAACACTGAAGCTTTCTTT	CASSQVLRTNTEAFF
many	TRBV29-1	TRBJ2-3	NA	TGCAGCGTTGCGACCACCACAGATACGCAGTATTTT	CSVATTTDTQYF
NA	TRBV6-5	TRBJ2-3	TRBD2	TGTGCCAGCAGTTACTCGCGCCCGGGACTAGCGGGCACAGATACGCAGTATTTT	CASSYSRPGLAGTDTQYF
NA	TRBV28	TRBJ1-5	TRBD1	TGTGCCAGCAGGGACAGGGGTGAGCCCCAGCATTTT	CASRDRGEPQHF
NA	TRBV5-5	TRBJ2-1	NA	TGTGCCAGCAGCTTCGTAACTAGAGGGCCTGAGCAGTTCTTC	CASSFVTRGPEQFF
few	TRBV7-2	TRBJ1-4	NA	TGTGCCAGCAGCTCTGGGGGGTCGGCTAATGAAAAACTGTTTTTT	CASSSGGSANEKLFF
NA	TRBV5-1	TRBJ2-3	NA	TGCGCCAGCAGCACCGCAGGGGGGATTTCAGATACGCAGTATTTT	CASSTAGGISDTQYF
many	TRBV20-1	TRBJ1-2	NA	TGCAGTGCCACACCAACAGGGTTCGACTATGGCTACACCTTC	CSATPTGFDYGYTF
NA	TRBV5-5	TRBJ2-2	NA	TGTGCCAGCGCAGTGTATGGGCCCCAGGGCGGGGAGCTGTTTTTT	CASAVYGPQGGELFF
many	TRBV20-1	TRBJ1-1	TRBD1	TGCAGTGCTAGAGGGGGACAGGGAGTCACTGAAGCTTTCTTT	CSARGGQGVTEAFF
few	TRBV6-2/TRBV6-3	TRBJ1-5	NA	TGTGCCAGCAGGGTTCCGGGGTCGGGCAATCAGCCCCAGCATTTT	CASRVPGSGNQPQHF
many	TRBV5-1	TRBJ2-2	TRBD2	TGCGCCAGCAGCTTGGCCGCTAGCGGGAGTCTTGGCACCGGGGAGCTGTTTTTT	CASSLAASGSLGTGELFF
many	TRBV11-3	TRBJ2-7	TRBD1	TGTGCCAGCAGCTCCCGTACAGGGGCCTACGAGCAGTACTTC	CASSSRTGAYEQYF
many	TRBV28	TRBJ2-3	NA	TGTGCCAGCATCCCAAGTGTAGGTCCAGATACGCAGTATTTT	CASIPSVGPDTQYF
few	TRBV30	TRBJ2-3	NA	TGTGCCTGGAGTGTAAAGGACCATACGCAGTATTTT	CAWSVKDHTQYF
few	TRBV15	TRBJ2-1	NA	TGTGCCACCAGCAGACCCCGGGGTGCCGGTGAGCAGTTCTTC	CATSRPRGAGEQFF
many	TRBV27	TRBJ1-2	TRBD1	TGTGCCAGCAGTCCCGGGGTGGGACAGGGCTATGGCTACACCTTC	CASSPGVGQGYGYTF
NA	TRBV6-5	TRBJ1-2	TRBD1	TGTGCCAGCAGGGAGGGGGACAGGGCACGCTATGGCTACACCTTC	CASREGDRARYGYTF
many	TRBV3-1	TRBJ1-3	NA	TGTGCCAGCAGCCCATTCAATTCACTCGGAGAAGGAAACACCATATATTTT	CASSPFNSLGEGNTIYF
few	TRBV27	TRBJ2-6	NA	TGTGCCAGCAGCTCGGAGGGGACAGGGGCCAACGTCCTGACTTTC	CASSSEGTGANVLTF
NA	TRBV2	TRBJ2-7	NA	TGTGCCAGCAGACCCGGGGGGCAGTACGAGCAGTACTTC	CASRPGGQYEQYF
many	TRBV29-1	TRBJ2-1	NA	TGCAGCGCCCCCCGAGGCGGGTCTTACAATGAGCAGTTCTTC	CSAPRGGSYNEQFF
few	TRBV11-2	TRBJ2-7	NA	TGTGCCAGCAGTTCTGATTTAGTAAGCTCCTACGAGCAGTACTTC	CASSSDLVSSYEQYF
many	TRBV19	TRBJ2-5	NA	TGTGCCAGTAGTATGGGGTTGAGAGAGACCCAGTACTTC	CASSMGLRETQYF
many	TRBV20-1	TRBJ2-3	NA	TGCAGTGCCTCATCAGGGGCAGATACGCAGTATTTT	CSASSGADTQYF